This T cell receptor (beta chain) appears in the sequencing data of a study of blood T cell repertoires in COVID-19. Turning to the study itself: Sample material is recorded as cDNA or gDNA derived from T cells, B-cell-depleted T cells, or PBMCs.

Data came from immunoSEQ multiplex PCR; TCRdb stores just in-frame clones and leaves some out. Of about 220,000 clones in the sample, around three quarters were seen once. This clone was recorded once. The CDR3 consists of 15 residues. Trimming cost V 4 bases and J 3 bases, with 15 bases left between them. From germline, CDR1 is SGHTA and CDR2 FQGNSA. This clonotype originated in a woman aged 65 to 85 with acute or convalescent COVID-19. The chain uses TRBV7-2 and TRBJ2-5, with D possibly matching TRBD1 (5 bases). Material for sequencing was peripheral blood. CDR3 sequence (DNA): TGTGCCAGCAGCTATAAGTGGGGCCCTGAAGAGACCCAGTACTTC. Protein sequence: CASSYKWGPEETQYF.